The 30 T cell receptor beta chains below were found in one sample sequenced in a study of neurological immune-mediated disorders. Stated time point: longitudinal time-point 2. MiXCR, applied by TCRdb to the 5' RACE reads, yields one record per CDR3 protein. The table lists 80,000 to 100,000 distinct CDR3 sequences, 5% to 6.5% of them singletons. The sample comprised PBMCs. These receptors all come from an older woman with multiple sclerosis.

This clonotype was counted many times. The rearrangement joins TRBV5-1 to TRBJ1-1, with 8 bases fitting TRBD1. Germline V CDR1 and CDR2: SGHRS, YFSETQ. Germline trimming cut 6 bases from V and 2 bases from J; bases unmatched to any gene: 15. This CDR3 is 17 amino acids long. The CDR3 loop is CASNLGSLGQGNTEAFF. CDR3 nucleotides: TGCGCCAGCAATCTAGGGTCGTTAGGACAGGGTAACACTGAAGCTTTCTTT. The variable domain in full, completed from reference TRBV5-1 and TRBJ1-1, reads KAGVTQTPRYLIKTRGQQVTLSCSPISGHRSVSWYQQTPGQGLQFLFEYFSETQRNKGNFPGRFSGRQFSNSRSEMNVSTLELGDSALYLCASNLGSLGQGNTEAFFGQGTRLTVV.

This clonotype was seen repeatedly, ten times or more. The chain joins TRBV12-3 or TRBV12-4 to TRBJ1-5, with no clear D. V lost 3 bases and J lost 3, with 9 bases in between. CDR3 length: 14 residues. The CDR3 sequence is CASSLLQNNQPQHF. CDR3 sequence (DNA): TGTGCCAGCAGTTTGTTACAGAACAATCAGCCCCAGCATTTT.

This clonotype was picked up many times. The chain recombines TRBV12-3 or TRBV12-4 with TRBJ2-1; D is possibly TRBD2 (5 bases). CDR3 size: 15 residues. Deletions cut 6 bases from V and 4 bases from J, with 16 bases between. CDR3 nucleotide sequence: TGTGCCAGCAGCCGCTTAAGCGGACCTTACAATGAGCAGTTCTTC. Its translation is CASSRLSGPYNEQFF.

The table lists this clonotype with many counts. The chain carries TRBV6-1 and TRBJ1-2; 9 bases agree with TRBD1. In germline, CDR1 is MNHNS, CDR2 SASEGT. Trimming at V came to 4 bases and at J to 6 bases, leaving 6 bases not matched to a gene. The CDR3 is 14 residues long. CDR3 protein: CASSAQTGGDGYTF. The DNA for the CDR3 is TGTGCCAGCAGTGCGCAGACAGGGGGTGATGGCTACACCTTC.

The chain combines TRBV18 with TRBJ2-7, with D perhaps matching TRBD1 (6 bases). The CDR3 runs to 14 residues. Germline V gives CDR1 KGHSH, CDR2 LQKENI. The germline V and J ends were trimmed by 4 bases and 1 base, with 11 bases remaining between them. CDR3 sequence: CASSLNGQSYEQYF. In DNA form, the CDR3 reads TGTGCCAGCTCACTAAACGGACAGTCCTACGAGCAGTACTTC.

This clonotype occurred many times. The chain employs TRBV20-1 and TRBJ2-5; a weak D match, TRBD2 (6 bases). CDR1 and CDR2 from the germline V gene are DFQATT and SNEGSKA (reference sequence). The CDR3 spans 13 residues. V gave up 3 bases and J gave up 5 bases, with 13 bases separating them. CDR3 in amino acids: CSARVSGEETQYF. Here the CDR3 DNA reads TGCAGTGCTAGGGTTTCGGGGGAGGAGACCCAGTACTTC.

Ten or more counts support this clonotype. CDR3 bases: TGTGCCAGTAGCCGACGTACCGGGACACCGGCAGGGACCCAGTACTTC. This translates into CASSRRTGTPAGTQYF. The chain joins TRBV19 to TRBJ2-5, with D possibly TRBD1 on 6 matching bases. Germline V CDR1 and CDR2: LNHDA, SQIVND (reference sequence). V lost 6 bases and J lost 7, with 24 bases in between. The CDR3 consists of 16 residues.

This clonotype was counted at least ten times. The chain employs TRBV15 and TRBJ1-5; D is unclear. Germline V gene lookup returns CDR1 LNHNV and CDR2 YYDKDF (reference sequence). Trimming stripped 1 base from V and 9 bases from J, with 13 bases between. The CDR3 is made up of 14 amino acids. DNA for the CDR3: TGTGCCACCAGCAGAGGGCCAAGAGATCGGCCCCAGCATTTT. Translating gives CATSRGPRDRPQHF.

This clonotype appeared a few times. J is TRBJ2-2 and V is TRBV14; 7 nucleotides align to TRBD2. CDR1 SGHDN and CDR2 FVKESK come from the germline V gene. With V trimmed by 4 bases and J by 7 bases, 9 bases remained unmatched. This CDR3 has 15 amino acids. CDR3 nucleotides: TGTGCCAGCAGCCTAGACGGCAGGGAGGGCGGGGAGCTGTTTTTT. It codes for CASSLDGREGGELFF.

There are many counts of this clonotype. The CDR3 DNA reads as TGTGCCACCAGCAGAGATGTCGGACTAGCAGCGACCGGGGAGCTGTTTTTT. Translating gives CATSRDVGLAATGELFF. This chain links TRBV15 with TRBJ2-2; 8 nucleotides align to TRBD2. With 0 bases clipped from V and 5 bases from J, the junction kept 8 bases outside the gene matches. Germline-derived CDR1 and CDR2 are LNHNV and YYDKDF (reference sequence). The CDR3 is 17 residues long.

This clonotype has ten or more counts. The chain recombines TRBV20-1 with TRBJ2-1; 7 nucleotides line up with TRBD1. Germline lookup yields CDR1 DFQATT and CDR2 SNEGSKA (reference sequence). With 5 bases clipped from V and 4 bases from J, the junction kept 8 bases outside the gene matches. This CDR3 comprises 14 residues. The CDR3, as DNA: TGCAGTGCTGGCCCCGGGACAGCGTACAATGAGCAGTTCTTC. It yields the protein CSAGPGTAYNEQFF.

This clonotype was observed many times. The chain is built from TRBV10-1 and TRBJ1-5; D gene ambiguous. The CDR3 loop spans 13 amino acids. Trimming pared 4 bases from V and 5 bases from J, leaving 9 bases between. Per the germline V gene, CDR1 is WNHNN and CDR2 is SYGVQD (reference sequence). The DNA for the CDR3 is TGCGCCAGCAGTGGAGGGTTGGATCAGCCCCAGCATTTT. Translated, it gives CASSGGLDQPQHF.

There are many counts of this clonotype. The chain recombines TRBV7-8 with TRBJ1-1, with TRBD1 identical over 7 bases. The CDR3 extends over 14 amino acids. Trimming at V came to 4 bases and at J to 0 bases, leaving 2 bases not matched to a gene. Germline loops: CDR1 SGHVS, CDR2 FQNEAQ. The chain's CDR3 is CASSWGQLNTEAFF. Written as DNA, the CDR3 is TGTGCCAGCAGCTGGGGACAGCTGAACACTGAAGCTTTCTTT.

This clonotype was seen repeatedly, ten times or more. The CDR3 region has the DNA TGTGCCAGCAGCCCCCTGACCACTGGGGAGCAGTTCTTC. Translating it yields CASSPLTTGEQFF. The chain has TRBV3-1 and TRBJ2-1, with no clear D. V was pared by 4 bases and J by 10 bases, with 14 bases between. Looked up from germline, CDR1 is LGHDT and CDR2 is YNNKEL (reference sequence). This CDR3 spans 13 amino acids.

This clonotype was detected many times. The V call is TRBV6-5, the J call TRBJ1-1; TRBD1 might be the D (5 bases). V gave up 7 bases and J gave up 4 bases, with 19 bases separating them. The CDR3 spans 15 residues. The V gene's germline CDR1 is MNHEY and CDR2 SVGAGI. The CDR3 sequence: CASIYRGSRGTEAFF. In DNA form, the CDR3 reads TGTGCCAGCATTTATCGGGGGAGTAGGGGCACTGAAGCTTTCTTT.

As concerns this clonotype: A read error may be the cause here, since a much bigger clone is one base away. The chain employs TRBV5-1 and TRBJ2-2; D gene unclear. The V gene lost 2 bases and the J gene lost 1 base, with 6 bases spanning the gap. Germline V gives CDR1 SGHRS, CDR2 YFSETQ. This CDR3 comprises 14 residues. CDR3 coding DNA: TGCGCCAGCAGCTTTGCGTTGAACACCGGGGAGCTGTTTTTT. Translating gives CASSFALNTGELFF. Based on the CDR3 plus reference TRBV5-1 and TRBJ2-2, the full variable domain is KAGVTQTPRYLIKTRGQQVTLSCSPISGHRSVSWYQQTPGQGLQFLFEYFSETQRNKGNFPGRFSGRQFSNSRSEMNVSTLELGDSALYLCASSFALNTGELFFGEGSRLTVL.

This clonotype was counted between two and nine times. The V call is TRBV18, the J call TRBJ2-4, with TRBD1 matching 8 bases. Germline-derived CDR1 and CDR2 are KGHSH and LQKENI. The CDR3 has 16 amino acids. J lost 4 bases, V lost 6 bases, and 11 bases had no gene match. The CDR3 reads CASSSQPGTGKNIQYF. The CDR3 region has the DNA TGTGCCAGCTCCTCCCAACCAGGGACAGGAAAAAACATTCAGTACTTC.

This clonotype has a count of ten or more. J is TRBJ1-1 and V is TRBV6-5; TRBD1 is a possible D gene (5 bases). The CDR3 totals 13 residues. Between the trimmed V and J ends, which lost 6 bases and 8 bases, there was a span of 16 bases. Germline CDR1 MNHEY, CDR2 SVGAGI. The CDR3 region is CASSYGARGEAFF. The CDR3 bases are TGTGCCAGCAGCTATGGGGCTCGGGGGGAAGCTTTCTTT.

This clonotype was counted ten times or more. The genes are TRBV11-2 and TRBJ1-5, with D possibly matching TRBD1 (5 bases). With 2 bases removed from V and 3 bases from J, the gap between germline ends came to 17 bases. Germline lookup yields CDR1 SGHAT and CDR2 FQNNGV. The CDR3 totals 17 residues. The CDR3 reads CASSLRSPGGFNQPQHF. CDR3 nucleotides: TGTGCCAGCAGCTTAAGGAGCCCTGGGGGTTTCAATCAGCCCCAGCATTTT.

This clonotype was seen a few times. The gene calls are TRBV6-1 and TRBJ2-7, with TRBD1 identical over 8 bases. Trimming took 8 bases from V and 10 from J; bases not matched to a gene: 10. This CDR3 comprises 12 residues. From germline, CDR1 is MNHNS and CDR2 SASEGT. For the CDR3, the DNA is TGTGCCAGCGGGGGGACAGGATGGAACCAGTACTTC. This codes for CASGGTGWNQYF.

This clonotype was seen ten or more times. The V gene is TRBV20-1, the J gene TRBJ1-1, with 7 bases matching TRBD1. Losses at the gene ends were 5 bases for V and 2 bases for J; bases not matched to a gene: 2. Germline-derived CDR1 and CDR2 are DFQATT and SNEGSKA (reference sequence). The CDR3 length is 12 residues. The CDR3 is CSAVGGNTEAFF. In DNA, the CDR3 is TGCAGTGCTGTAGGGGGCAACACTGAAGCTTTCTTT.

As concerns this clonotype: A much bigger clone sits one base away, suggesting this may be a read error. The conserved phenylalanine or tryptophan normally closing the CDR3 is absent here, so this likely arose from a read error. The chain combines TRBV14 with TRBJ1-4; a possible D gene is TRBD1 (5 bases). CDR1 SGHDN and CDR2 FVKESK come from the germline V gene. The CDR3 has 13 amino acids. V lost 3 bases and J lost 6, with 8 bases in between. CDR3: CASSHWGDEKLFY. DNA for the CDR3: TGTGCCAGCAGCCATTGGGGGGATGAAAAACTGTTTTAT.

This clonotype was detected many times. The genes are TRBV29-1 and TRBJ2-7; D possibly corresponds to TRBD2 (6 bases). The CDR3 totals 13 residues. Per germline, CDR1 SQVTM and CDR2 ANQGSEA. Trimming shortened V by 6 bases and J by 3 bases, and 15 bases separated the two germline ends. The CDR3 coding sequence is TGCAGCGTCCGGTGGAGGGGAGGCTACGAGCAGTACTTC. Amino acids: CSVRWRGGYEQYF.

In this sample, this clonotype turned up a few times. V and J are TRBV18 and TRBJ2-3, with 13 bases matching TRBD2. J was trimmed by 7 bases and V by 3 bases; bases with no gene match: 16. The CDR3 has 19 residues. CDR1 is KGHSH and CDR2 is LQKENI in the germline V gene. This CDR3 reads CASSPTPSTLAGGQNTQYF. The CDR3 DNA reads TGTGCCAGCTCACCGACCCCCAGCACACTAGCGGGGGGGCAAAATACGCAGTATTTT. The variable domain in full, with the rest retrieved from reference TRBV18 and TRBJ2-3, is NAGVMQNPRHLVRRRGQEARLRCSPMKGHSHVYWYRQLPEEGLKFMVYLQKENIIDESGMPKERFSAEFPKEGPSILRIQQVVRGDSAAYFCASSPTPSTLAGGQNTQYFGPGTRLTVL.

V and J are TRBV5-1 and TRBJ1-1; 7 bases match TRBD1. In germline, CDR1 is SGHRS, CDR2 YFSETQ. With 1 base clipped from V and 5 bases from J, the junction kept 5 bases outside the gene matches. The length of the CDR3 is 14 residues. The CDR3 region has the DNA TGCGCCAGCAGCTTGAGGGCAGGGGGGACTGAAGCTTTCTTT. The encoded protein is CASSLRAGGTEAFF.

J is TRBJ2-1 and V is TRBV3-1, with 10 bases identical to TRBD1. The germline CDR1 and CDR2 sequences are LGHDT and YNNKEL (reference sequence). J lost 3 bases, V lost 6 bases, and 14 bases had no gene match. The CDR3 spans 18 residues. The CDR3 spells CASSQTGGTHPVYNEQFF. For the CDR3, the DNA is TGTGCCAGCAGTCAGACAGGGGGCACCCATCCTGTCTACAATGAGCAGTTCTTC.

This clonotype was detected ten times or more. The CDR3 sequence is CASSLVAAGELFF. The CDR3 nucleotides read TGTGCCAGCAGTTTAGTAGCGGCCGGGGAGCTGTTTTTT. The chain joins TRBV12-3 or TRBV12-4 to TRBJ2-2, with D tentatively TRBD2 (6 bases). The ends were cut back, 1 base at V and 6 bases at J, with 6 bases in the middle. This CDR3 is 13 amino acids long.

This clonotype was observed many times. The gene calls are TRBV5-1 and TRBJ2-2; D is perhaps TRBD2 (6 bases). V was cut by 7 bases and J by 2 bases, with 15 bases left in between. CDR3 length equals 15 residues. Germline V lookup: CDR1 SGHRS, CDR2 YFSETQ. This chain's CDR3 is CASRYGGANTGELFF. Here the CDR3 DNA reads TGCGCCAGCCGCTACGGGGGTGCTAACACCGGGGAGCTGTTTTTT.

This clonotype has at least ten counts. The V call is TRBV5-1, the J call TRBJ2-1, with 8 nucleotides matching TRBD1. Per germline, CDR1 SGHRS and CDR2 YFSETQ. This CDR3 spans 14 amino acids. V shed 2 bases, J shed 5 bases, and the junction held 3 bases outside the gene matches. CDR3 amino acids: CASSLPQGDNEQFF. The CDR3 DNA is TGCGCCAGCAGCTTACCACAGGGGGACAATGAGCAGTTCTTC.

The rearrangement links TRBV18 to TRBJ2-7, with unresolved D. CDR1 and CDR2 (germline): KGHSH, LQKENI. V was cut by 5 bases and J by 3 bases, with 8 bases left in between. The CDR3 has 12 residues. This chain's CDR3 is CASSGADYEQYF. In DNA, the CDR3 is TGTGCCAGCTCAGGCGCAGACTACGAGCAGTACTTC.